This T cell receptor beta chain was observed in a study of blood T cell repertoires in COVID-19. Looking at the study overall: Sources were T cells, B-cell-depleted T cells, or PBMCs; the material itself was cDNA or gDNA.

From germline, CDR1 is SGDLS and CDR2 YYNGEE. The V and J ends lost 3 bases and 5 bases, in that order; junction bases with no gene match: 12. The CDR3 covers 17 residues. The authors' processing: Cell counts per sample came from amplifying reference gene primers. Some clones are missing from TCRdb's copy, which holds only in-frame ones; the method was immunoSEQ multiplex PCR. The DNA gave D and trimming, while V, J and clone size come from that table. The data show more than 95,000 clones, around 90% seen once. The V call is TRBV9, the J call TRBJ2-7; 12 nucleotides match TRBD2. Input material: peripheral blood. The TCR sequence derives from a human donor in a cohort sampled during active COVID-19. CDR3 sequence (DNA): TGTGCCAGCAGCGCCGCATCTAGCGGGGGGGCATGGGACGAGCAGTACTTC. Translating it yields CASSAASSGGAWDEQYF.